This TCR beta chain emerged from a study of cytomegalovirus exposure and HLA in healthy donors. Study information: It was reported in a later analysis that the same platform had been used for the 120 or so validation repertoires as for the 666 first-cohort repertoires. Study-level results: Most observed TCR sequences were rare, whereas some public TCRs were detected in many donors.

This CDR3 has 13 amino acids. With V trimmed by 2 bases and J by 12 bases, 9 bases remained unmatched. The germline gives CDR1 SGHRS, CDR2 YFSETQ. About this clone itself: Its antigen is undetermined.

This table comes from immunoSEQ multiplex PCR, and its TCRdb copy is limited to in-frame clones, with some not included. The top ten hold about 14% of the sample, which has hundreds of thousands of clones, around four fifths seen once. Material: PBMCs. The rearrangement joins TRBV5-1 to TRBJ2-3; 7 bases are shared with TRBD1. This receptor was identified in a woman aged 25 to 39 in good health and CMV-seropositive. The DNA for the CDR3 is TGCGCCAGCAGCTTAAGCATCCGGGACAGACAGTATTTT. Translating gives CASSLSIRDRQYF.